This T cell receptor beta chain was recovered during a study of graft-versus-host responses after intestinal transplantation. Study details: Every one of the recipients received anti-thymocyte globulin induction and afterwards took tacrolimus and steroids for about 3 years. Study-wide results and limits: Within the allografts of patients who had graft-donor T cell macrochimerism, graft-versus-host to host-versus-graft clonal ratios were high. The marrow of recipients harbored GvH clones, and ileum or blood showed some of them first.

Here immunoSEQ multiplex PCR was the method, and the copy in TCRdb shows in-frame clones only, minus some. The sample yields about 70,000 clones, over 85% seen once. Germline V gene lookup returns CDR1 LNHNV and CDR2 YYDKDF (reference sequence). Between the trimmed V and J ends, which lost 0 bases and 8 bases, there was a span of 10 bases. The CDR3 has 13 residues. With regard to this clone: Its specificity is unknown.

The source of this sequence is a human donor who received an intestinal transplant. The J gene is TRBJ1-2, the V gene TRBV15; no clear D gene. The sample consisted of unstimulated CD8+ T cells sorted from spleen or lymph node cells, taken before intestinal transplant. Here the CDR3 DNA reads TGTGCCACCAGCAGAGAGAGGGCTGGGGGCTACACCTTC. This codes for CATSRERAGGYTF.